This is a list of T cell receptor beta chains from one sample in a study of low-dose radiotherapy and immunotherapy resistance in tumors. Each CDR3 protein gets one entry after TCRdb re-called the reads with MiXCR. Among tens of thousands of distinct CDR3 sequences, around 20% were seen once, and the ten largest hold 10% to 15%. Sample: PBMCs, taken after low-dose radiotherapy plus immunotherapy. These receptors all stem from a female donor with ovarian cancer. Each CDR3 is given without its conserved first and last residue.

j_call	v_call	cdr3_length	cdr3_aa
TRBJ2-5	TRBV12-5	15	ASGFGRGGRTSTTQY
TRBJ2-2	TRBV28	14	ASSLTSGGNTGELF
TRBJ1-1	TRBV12-3/TRBV12-4	12	ASSSTGLNTEAF
TRBJ2-5	TRBV18	9	ASSPPETQY
TRBJ2-3	TRBV7-2	14	ASSSRLAGAGDTQY
TRBJ2-2	TRBV2	12	ASKQGTNTGELF
TRBJ1-3	TRBV5-1	13	ASSNSGPPGNTIY
TRBJ2-1	TRBV28	13	ASTFRARGPNEQF
TRBJ2-7	TRBV20-1	13	SAPVTGQGMGEQY
TRBJ1-1	TRBV28	11	ASSFVGDTEAF
TRBJ1-5	TRBV2	14	ASSRGGGYRNQPQH
TRBJ2-5	TRBV2	13	ASRGPGLDQETQY
TRBJ2-5	TRBV28	13	ASRPTGAREETQY
TRBJ2-7	TRBV2	13	ASSESRQGAAKQY
TRBJ2-7	TRBV6-1	11	ASSARTSGEQY